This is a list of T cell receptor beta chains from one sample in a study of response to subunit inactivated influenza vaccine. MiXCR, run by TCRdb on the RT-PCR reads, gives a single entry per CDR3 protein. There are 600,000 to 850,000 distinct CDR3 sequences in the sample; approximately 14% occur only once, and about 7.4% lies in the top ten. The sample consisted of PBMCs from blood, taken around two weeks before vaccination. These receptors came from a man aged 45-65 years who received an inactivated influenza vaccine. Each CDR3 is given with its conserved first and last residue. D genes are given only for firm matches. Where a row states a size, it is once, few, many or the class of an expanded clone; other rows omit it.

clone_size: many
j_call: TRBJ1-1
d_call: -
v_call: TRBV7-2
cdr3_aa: CASSLGPGAEGEAFF
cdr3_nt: TGTGCCAGCAGCTTAGGCCCAGGGGCTGAGGGTGAAGCTTTCTTT

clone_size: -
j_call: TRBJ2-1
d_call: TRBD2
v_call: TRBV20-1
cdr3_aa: CSASLPAGGLNEQFF
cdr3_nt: TGCAGTGCTAGTCTTCCGGCGGGAGGTCTCAATGAGCAGTTCTTC

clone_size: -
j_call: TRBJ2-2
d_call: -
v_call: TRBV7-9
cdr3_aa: CASSAPGLQNTGELFF
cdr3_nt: TGTGCCAGCAGCGCCCCCGGCCTACAGAACACCGGGGAGCTGTTTTTT

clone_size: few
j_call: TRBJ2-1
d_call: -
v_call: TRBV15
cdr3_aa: CATSRAYSLLANEQFF
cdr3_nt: TGTGCCACCAGCAGAGCTTACAGCCTCTTAGCGAATGAGCAGTTCTTC

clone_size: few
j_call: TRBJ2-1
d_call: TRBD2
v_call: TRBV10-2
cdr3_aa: CASRERAGTNPYNEQFF
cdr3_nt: TGCGCCAGCAGAGAAAGAGCGGGGACGAACCCCTACAATGAGCAGTTCTTC

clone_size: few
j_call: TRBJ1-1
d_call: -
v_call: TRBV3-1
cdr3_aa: CASSQVKGGEAFF
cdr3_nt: TGTGCCAGCAGCCAAGTTAAAGGAGGTGAAGCTTTCTTT

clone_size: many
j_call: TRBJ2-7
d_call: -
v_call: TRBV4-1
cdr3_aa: CASSQDLSGRSYEQYF
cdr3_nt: TGCGCCAGCAGCCAAGATTTAAGCGGGCGCTCCTACGAGCAGTACTTC

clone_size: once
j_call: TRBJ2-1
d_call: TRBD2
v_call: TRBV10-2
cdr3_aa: CASSDRSGGRGIEQFF
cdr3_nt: TGCGCCAGCAGTGATCGTAGCGGGGGGAGGGGCATTGAGCAGTTCTTC

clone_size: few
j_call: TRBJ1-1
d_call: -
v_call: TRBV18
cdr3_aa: CASSRLDRNTEAFF
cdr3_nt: TGTGCCAGCTCGCGTTTAGACCGGAACACTGAAGCTTTCTTT

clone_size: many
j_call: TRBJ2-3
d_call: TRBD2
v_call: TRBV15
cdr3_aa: CATSLTSVVTDTQYF
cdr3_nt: TGTGCCACCTCTTTGACTAGCGTCGTTACAGATACGCAGTATTTT

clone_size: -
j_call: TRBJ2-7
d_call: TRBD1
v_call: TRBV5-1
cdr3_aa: CASRQSGGLYDEQYF
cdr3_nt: TGCGCCAGCAGGCAGTCAGGGGGTCTCTACGACGAGCAGTACTTC

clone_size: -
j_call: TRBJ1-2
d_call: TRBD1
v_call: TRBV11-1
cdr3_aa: CASSSPGTGVLGYTF
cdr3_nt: TGTGCCAGCAGCTCCCCTGGGACAGGGGTTCTCGGCTACACCTTC

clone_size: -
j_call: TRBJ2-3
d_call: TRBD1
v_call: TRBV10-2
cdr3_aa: CASSPGQGTPQYF
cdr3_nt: TGCGCCAGCAGTCCGGGACAGGGGACTCCGCAGTATTTT

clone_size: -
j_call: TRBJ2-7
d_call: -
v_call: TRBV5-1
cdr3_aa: CASSLESTYEQYF
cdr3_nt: TGCGCCAGCAGCTTGGAATCCACCTACGAGCAGTACTTC

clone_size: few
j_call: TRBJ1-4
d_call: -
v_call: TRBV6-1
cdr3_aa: CASRGVIANEKLFF
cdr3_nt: TGTGCCAGCAGAGGAGTTATTGCTAATGAAAAACTGTTTTTT

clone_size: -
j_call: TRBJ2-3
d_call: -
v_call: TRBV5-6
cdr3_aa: CASSSPRSSTDTQYF
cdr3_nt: TGTGCCAGCAGCTCCCCCAGAAGTAGCACAGATACGCAGTATTTT

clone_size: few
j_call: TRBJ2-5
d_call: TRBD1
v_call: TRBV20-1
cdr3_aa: CSASGTGDRETQYF
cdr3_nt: TGCAGTGCTTCCGGGACAGGGGATCGGGAGACCCAGTACTTC

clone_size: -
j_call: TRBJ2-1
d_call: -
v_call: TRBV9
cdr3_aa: CASSSLIGNEQFF
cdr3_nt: TGTGCCAGCAGCTCCTTAATTGGCAATGAGCAGTTCTTC

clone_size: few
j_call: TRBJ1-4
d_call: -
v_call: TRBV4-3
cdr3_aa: CASSQEDGNEKLFF
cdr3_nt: TGCGCCAGCAGCCAAGAGGATGGTAATGAAAAACTGTTTTTT

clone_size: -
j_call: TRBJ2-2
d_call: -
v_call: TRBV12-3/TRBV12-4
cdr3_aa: CASSLGRGIWREKIGELFF
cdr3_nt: TGTGCCAGCAGTTTAGGGAGGGGAATATGGAGGGAAAAAATCGGGGAGCTGTTTTTT

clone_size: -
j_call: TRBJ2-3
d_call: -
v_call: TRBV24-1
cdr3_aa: CATSEGDPDTQYF
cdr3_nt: TGTGCCACCAGTGAGGGGGACCCAGATACGCAGTATTTT

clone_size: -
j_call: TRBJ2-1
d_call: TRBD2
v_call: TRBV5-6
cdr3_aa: CASSWGTSGGPSYNEQFF
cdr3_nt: TGTGCCAGCAGCTGGGGGACTAGCGGGGGGCCCTCCTACAATGAGCAGTTCTTC

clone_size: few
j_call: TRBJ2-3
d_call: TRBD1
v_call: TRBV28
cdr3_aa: CASSLWTGGEADTQYF
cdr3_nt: TGTGCCAGCAGTTTATGGACAGGGGGCGAGGCAGATACGCAGTATTTT

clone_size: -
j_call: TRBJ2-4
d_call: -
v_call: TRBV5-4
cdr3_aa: CASSPSTGQNKNIQYF
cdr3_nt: TGTGCCAGCAGCCCTTCTACGGGACAAAACAAAAACATTCAGTACTTC

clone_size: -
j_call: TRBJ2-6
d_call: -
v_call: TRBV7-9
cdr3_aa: CASSFCRTGANVLTF
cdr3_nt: TGTGCCAGCAGCTTCTGCAGAACTGGGGCCAACGTCCTGACTTTC

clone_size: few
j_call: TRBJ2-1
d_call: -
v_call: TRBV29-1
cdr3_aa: CSVEGERLWEQFF
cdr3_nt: TGCAGCGTTGAAGGGGAAAGATTGTGGGAGCAGTTCTTC

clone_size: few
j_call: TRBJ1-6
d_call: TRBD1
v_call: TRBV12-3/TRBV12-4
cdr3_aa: CASSKDRERSPLHF
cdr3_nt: TGTGCCAGCAGCAAAGACAGGGAGCGCTCACCCCTCCACTTT

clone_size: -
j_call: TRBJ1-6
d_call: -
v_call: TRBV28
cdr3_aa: CASSPGRRSYNSPLHF
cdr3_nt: TGTGCCAGCAGCCCAGGGAGAAGGTCCTATAATTCACCCCTCCACTTT

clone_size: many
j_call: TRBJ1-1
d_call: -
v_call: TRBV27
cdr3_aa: CASSFTGQTEAFF
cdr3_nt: TGTGCCAGCAGTTTCACCGGCCAGACTGAAGCTTTCTTT

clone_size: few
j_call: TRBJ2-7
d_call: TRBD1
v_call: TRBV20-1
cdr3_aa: CSAWTGSEQYF
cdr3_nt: TGCAGTGCTTGGACAGGGTCCGAGCAGTACTTC

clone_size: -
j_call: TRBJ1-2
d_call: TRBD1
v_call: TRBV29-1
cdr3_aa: CSAGQGGDYGYTF
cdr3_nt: TGCAGCGCGGGACAGGGGGGGGACTATGGCTACACCTTC

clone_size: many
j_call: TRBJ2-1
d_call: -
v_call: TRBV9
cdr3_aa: CASSVGTANNEQFF
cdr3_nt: TGTGCCAGCAGCGTAGGGACGGCCAACAATGAGCAGTTCTTC

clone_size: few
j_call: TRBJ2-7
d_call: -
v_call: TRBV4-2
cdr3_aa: CASSQLPESSYEQYF
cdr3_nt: TGTGCCAGCAGCCAACTCCCAGAGAGCTCCTACGAGCAGTACTTC

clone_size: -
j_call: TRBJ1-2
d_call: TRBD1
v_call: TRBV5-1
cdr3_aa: CASSFPDRIYGYTF
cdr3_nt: TGCGCCAGCAGCTTCCCGGACAGGATCTATGGCTACACCTTC

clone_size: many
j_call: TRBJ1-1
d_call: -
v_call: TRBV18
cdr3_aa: CASSSDRNTEAFF
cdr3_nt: TGTGCCAGCTCTTCGGACAGGAACACTGAAGCTTTCTTT

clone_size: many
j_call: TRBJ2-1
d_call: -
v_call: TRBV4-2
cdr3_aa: CASSPLVGTYNEQFF
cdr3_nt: TGTGCCAGCAGCCCACTAGTGGGAACATACAATGAGCAGTTCTTC

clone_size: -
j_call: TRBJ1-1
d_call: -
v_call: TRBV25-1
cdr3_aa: CASSDPGWNTEAFF
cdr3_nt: TGTGCCAGCAGTGATCCCGGGTGGAACACTGAAGCTTTCTTT

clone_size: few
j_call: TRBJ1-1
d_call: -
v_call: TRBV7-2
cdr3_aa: CASSTMGDGTEAFF
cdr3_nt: TGTGCCAGCAGCACGATGGGGGATGGCACTGAAGCTTTCTTT

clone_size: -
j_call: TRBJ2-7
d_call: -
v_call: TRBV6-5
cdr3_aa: CASSYSPGRAYEQYF
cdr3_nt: TGTGCCAGCAGTTACTCCCCGGGACGAGCCTACGAGCAGTACTTC